The clone carrying this T cell receptor beta chain was seen only once. This entry is derived from a study of OX40 agonist ivuxolimab in advanced cancers. The data were produced by immunoSEQ multiplex PCR, yet TCRdb's version contains in-frame clones alone and is incomplete. The sample includes tens of thousands of clones, 87% of them seen just once. The material sequenced was CD4+ or CD8+ T cells sorted from blood, taken in a trial of the OX40 agonist ivuxolimab. The TCR was taken from an adult with an advanced solid tumor such as melanoma, head and neck, liver or kidney cancer.

CDR3 loop: CASSPFRGDSYNEQFF. The CDR3 region has the DNA TGCGCCAGCAGTCCCTTTCGGGGAGACTCCTACAATGAGCAGTTCTTC. This rearrangement joins TRBV10-2 to TRBJ2-1, with TRBD2 as a possible D gene (5 bases). The V end lost 5 bases, the J end lost 0 bases, and 14 bases lay between the germline ends. CDR3 size: 16 residues. Germline CDR1 WSHSY, CDR2 SAAADI.